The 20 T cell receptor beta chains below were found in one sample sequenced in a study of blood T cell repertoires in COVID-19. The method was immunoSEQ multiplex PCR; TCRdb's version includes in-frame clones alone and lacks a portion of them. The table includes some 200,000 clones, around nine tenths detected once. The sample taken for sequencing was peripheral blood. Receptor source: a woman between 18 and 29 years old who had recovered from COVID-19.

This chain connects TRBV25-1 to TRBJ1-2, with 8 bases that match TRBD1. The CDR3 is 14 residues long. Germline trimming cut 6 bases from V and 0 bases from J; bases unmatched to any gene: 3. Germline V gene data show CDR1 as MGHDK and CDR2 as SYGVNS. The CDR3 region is CASRDREANYGYTF. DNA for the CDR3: TGTGCCAGCAGGGACAGGGAGGCTAACTATGGCTACACCTTC.

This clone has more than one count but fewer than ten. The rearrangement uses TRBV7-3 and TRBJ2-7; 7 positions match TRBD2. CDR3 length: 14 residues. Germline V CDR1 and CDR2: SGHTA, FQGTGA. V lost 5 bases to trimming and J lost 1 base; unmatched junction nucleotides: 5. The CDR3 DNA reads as TGTGCCAGCAGCCCCTACGGGGGGTCCTACGAGCAGTACTTC. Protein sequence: CASSPYGGSYEQYF. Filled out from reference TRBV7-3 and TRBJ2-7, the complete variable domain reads GAGVSQTPSNKVTEKGKYVELRCDPISGHTALYWYRQSLGQGPEFLIYFQGTGAADDSGLPNDRFFAVRPEGSVSTLKIQRTERGDSAVYLCASSPYGGSYEQYFGPGTRLTVT.

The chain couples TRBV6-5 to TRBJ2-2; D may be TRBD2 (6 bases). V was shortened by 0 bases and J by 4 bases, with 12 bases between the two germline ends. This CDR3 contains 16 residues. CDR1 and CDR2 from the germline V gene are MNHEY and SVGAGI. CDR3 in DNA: TGTGCCAGCAGTTACTCGGGACGGCGGGGCACCGGGGAGCTGTTTTTT. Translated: CASSYSGRRGTGELFF.

In nucleotides, the CDR3 is TGTGCCAGCACTACTGCGGACAGGGATTATCAGCCCCAGCATTTT. This encodes CASTTADRDYQPQHF. The V call is TRBV28, the J call TRBJ1-5; 8 positions agree with TRBD1. The CDR3 consists of 15 residues. After removal of 7 bases from V and 5 bases from J, the junction contained 10 bases not matched to a gene. CDR1 is MDHEN and CDR2 is SYDVKM in the germline V gene.

The CDR3 nucleotides are TGTGCCAGCAGCTTAGCGCTGCGGGACGGGAAATCTGGGGCCAACGTCCTGACTTTC. This translates into CASSLALRDGKSGANVLTF. The V gene is TRBV7-9, the J gene TRBJ2-6; D possibly corresponds to TRBD2 (6 bases). The CDR3 sequence is 19 residues long. CDR1 is SEHNR, CDR2 FQNEAQ, per germline (reference sequence). Between the trimmed V and J ends, which lost 0 bases and 1 base, there was a span of 16 bases.

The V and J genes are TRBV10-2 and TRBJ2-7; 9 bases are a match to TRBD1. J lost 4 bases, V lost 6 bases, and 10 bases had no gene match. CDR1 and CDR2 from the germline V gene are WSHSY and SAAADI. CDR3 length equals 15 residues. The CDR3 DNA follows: TGCGCCAGCAGGCCAACCGACAGGGGGAAGTACGAGCAGTACGTC. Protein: CASRPTDRGKYEQYV.

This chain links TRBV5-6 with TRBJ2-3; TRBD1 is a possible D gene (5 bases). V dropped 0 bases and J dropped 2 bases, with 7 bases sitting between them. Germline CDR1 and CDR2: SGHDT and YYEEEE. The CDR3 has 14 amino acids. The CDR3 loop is CASSLVTVTDTQYF. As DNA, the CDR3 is TGTGCCAGCAGCTTGGTGACAGTCACAGATACGCAGTATTTT.

The CDR3 protein is CASASGRGGYGPDQPQHF. The CDR3 DNA sequence: TGTGCCAGCGCGTCGGGCAGGGGTGGGTACGGTCCTGATCAGCCCCAGCATTTT. This chain uses TRBV6-4 with TRBJ1-5; the D gene is possibly TRBD1 (6 bases). The length of the CDR3 is 18 residues. Germline assignment: CDR1 MRHNA and CDR2 SNTAGT. The V end lost 8 bases, the J end lost 5 bases, and 28 bases lay between the germline ends.

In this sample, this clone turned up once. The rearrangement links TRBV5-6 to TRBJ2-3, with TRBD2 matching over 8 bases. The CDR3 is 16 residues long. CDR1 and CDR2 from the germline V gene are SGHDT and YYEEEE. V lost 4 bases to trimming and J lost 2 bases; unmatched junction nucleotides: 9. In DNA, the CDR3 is TGTGCCAGCAGCCCTGAGCGGGAGTCGTACACAGATACGCAGTATTTT. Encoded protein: CASSPERESYTDTQYF.

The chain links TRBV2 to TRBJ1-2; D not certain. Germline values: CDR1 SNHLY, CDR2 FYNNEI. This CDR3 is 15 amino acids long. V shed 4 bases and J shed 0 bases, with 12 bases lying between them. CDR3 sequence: CASSGRSRPNYGYTF. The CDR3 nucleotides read TGTGCCAGCAGTGGGCGGTCCCGACCTAACTATGGCTACACCTTC.

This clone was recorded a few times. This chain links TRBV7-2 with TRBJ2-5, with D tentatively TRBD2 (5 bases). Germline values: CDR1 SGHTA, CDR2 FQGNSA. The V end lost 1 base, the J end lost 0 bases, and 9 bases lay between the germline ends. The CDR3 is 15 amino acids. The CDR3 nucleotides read TGTGCCAGCAGCTTAGGTGGAGGCTACCAAGAGACCCAGTACTTC. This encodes CASSLGGGYQETQYF.

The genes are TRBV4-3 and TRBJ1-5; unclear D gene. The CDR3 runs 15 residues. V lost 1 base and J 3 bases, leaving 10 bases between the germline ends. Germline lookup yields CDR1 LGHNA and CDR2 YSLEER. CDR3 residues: CASSQGVGNNQPQHF. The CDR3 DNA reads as TGCGCCAGCAGCCAAGGGGTCGGGAACAATCAGCCCCAGCATTTT.

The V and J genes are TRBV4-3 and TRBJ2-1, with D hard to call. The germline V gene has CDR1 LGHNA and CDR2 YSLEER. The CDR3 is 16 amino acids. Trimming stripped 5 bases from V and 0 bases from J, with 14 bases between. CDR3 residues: CASSDQLGTSYNEQFF. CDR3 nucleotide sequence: TGCGCCAGCAGCGACCAGCTGGGCACCTCCTACAATGAGCAGTTCTTC.

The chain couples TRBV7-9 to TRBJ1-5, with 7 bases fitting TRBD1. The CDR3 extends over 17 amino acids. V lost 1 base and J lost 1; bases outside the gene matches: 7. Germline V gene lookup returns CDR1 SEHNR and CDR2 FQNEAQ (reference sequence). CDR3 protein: CASSLVGTAGSNQPQHF. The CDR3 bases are TGTGCCAGCAGCTTAGTTGGGACAGCCGGGAGCAATCAGCCCCAGCATTTT.

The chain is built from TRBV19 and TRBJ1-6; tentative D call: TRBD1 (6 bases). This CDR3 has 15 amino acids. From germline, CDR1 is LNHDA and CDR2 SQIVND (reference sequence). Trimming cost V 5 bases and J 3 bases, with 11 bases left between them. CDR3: CASSPQGIYNSPLHF. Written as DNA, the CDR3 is TGTGCCAGTAGTCCACAGGGTATCTATAATTCACCCCTCCACTTT.

The CDR3 coding sequence is TGCGCCAGCAGTGAGCCCGGACAGGGTAACTATGGCTACACCTTC. It encodes CASSEPGQGNYGYTF. The chain employs TRBV10-2 and TRBJ1-2, with 8 bases fitting TRBD1. The germline V gene encodes CDR1 WSHSY and CDR2 SAAADI. V was pared by 2 bases and J by 1 base, with 3 bases of the junction left unmatched. The CDR3 has 15 amino acids.

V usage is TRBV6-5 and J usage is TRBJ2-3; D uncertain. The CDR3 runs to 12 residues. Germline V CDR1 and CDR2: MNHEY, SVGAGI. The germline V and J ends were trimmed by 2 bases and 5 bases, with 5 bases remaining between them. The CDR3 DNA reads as TGTGCCAGCAGTTACGGGCGAGATACGCAGTATTTT. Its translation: CASSYGRDTQYF.

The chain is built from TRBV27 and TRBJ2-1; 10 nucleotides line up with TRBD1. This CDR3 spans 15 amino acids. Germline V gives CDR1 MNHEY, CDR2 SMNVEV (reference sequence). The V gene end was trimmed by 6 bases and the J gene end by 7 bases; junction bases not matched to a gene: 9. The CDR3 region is CASRSGTGDWNEQFF. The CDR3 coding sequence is TGTGCCAGCAGGTCCGGGACAGGGGACTGGAATGAGCAGTTCTTC.

The CDR3 bases are TGCGCCAGCAGCCAAGATCTCGTGAGCTCCTATAATTCACCCCTCCACTTT. Translated, it gives CASSQDLVSSYNSPLHF. The V call is TRBV4-3, the J call TRBJ1-6; D is ambiguous. Between the trimmed V and J ends, which lost 0 bases and 0 bases, there was a span of 9 bases. This CDR3 spans 17 amino acids. Germline CDR1 and CDR2: LGHNA and YSLEER.

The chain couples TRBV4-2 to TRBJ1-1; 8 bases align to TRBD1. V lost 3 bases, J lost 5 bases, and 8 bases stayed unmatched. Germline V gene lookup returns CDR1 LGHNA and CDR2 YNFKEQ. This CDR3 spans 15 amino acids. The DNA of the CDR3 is TGTGCCAGCAGCCAGGGACAGGTAGGGGGTACTGAAGCTTTCTTT. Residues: CASSQGQVGGTEAFF.